These T cell receptor beta chains were read from a single sample in a study of T cells expressing NK-cell markers. TCRdb re-called the 5' RACE reads and catalogs CDR3 proteins one per entry, DNA excluded. Found here are 500,000 to 700,000 distinct CDR3 sequences; the top ten clones hold about 3.6%. The sequenced sample was blood T cells: a sorted CD56 or NKG2C T cell subset, CD4+ or CD8+ T cells, or bulk PBMC T cells (not recorded which). The receptors shown here come from a man aged 18 to 30 in good health. Each CDR3 is given with its conserved first and last residue.

v_gene: TRBV7-6
j_gene: TRBJ2-7
CDR3aa: CASSLAQGGEQYF

v_gene: TRBV27
j_gene: TRBJ1-1
CDR3aa: CASSLAGRLNTEAFF

v_gene: TRBV5-1
j_gene: TRBJ2-1
CDR3aa: CASSLNLAVGEQFF

v_gene: TRBV20-1
j_gene: TRBJ2-3
CDR3aa: CSASRTSGHLTDTQYF

v_gene: TRBV6-1
j_gene: TRBJ1-5
CDR3aa: CASRNPHRDRDSQPQHF

v_gene: TRBV20-1
j_gene: TRBJ2-1
CDR3aa: CSAPPLQGSGQFF

v_gene: TRBV6-5
j_gene: TRBJ1-2
CDR3aa: CATKVLGGYTF

v_gene: TRBV5-1
j_gene: TRBJ1-1
CDR3aa: CASSSDRGASGTEAFF

v_gene: TRBV12-3/TRBV12-4
j_gene: TRBJ2-3
CDR3aa: CASSLHRGLAGVDTQYF

v_gene: TRBV12-3/TRBV12-4
j_gene: TRBJ1-5
CDR3aa: CASSYRDNFQPQHF